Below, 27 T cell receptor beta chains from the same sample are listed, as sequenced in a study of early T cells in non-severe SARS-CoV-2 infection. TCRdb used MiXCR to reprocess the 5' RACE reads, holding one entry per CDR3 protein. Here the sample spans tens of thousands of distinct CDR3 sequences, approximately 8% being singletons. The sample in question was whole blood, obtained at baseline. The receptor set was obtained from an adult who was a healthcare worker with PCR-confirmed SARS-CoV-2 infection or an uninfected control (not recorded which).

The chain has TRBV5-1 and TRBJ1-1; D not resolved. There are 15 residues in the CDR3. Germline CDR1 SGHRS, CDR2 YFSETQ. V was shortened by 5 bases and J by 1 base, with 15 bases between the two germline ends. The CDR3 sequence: CASSSQAPENTEAFF. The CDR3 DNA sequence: TGCGCCAGCAGTTCCCAGGCCCCTGAGAACACTGAAGCTTTCTTT.

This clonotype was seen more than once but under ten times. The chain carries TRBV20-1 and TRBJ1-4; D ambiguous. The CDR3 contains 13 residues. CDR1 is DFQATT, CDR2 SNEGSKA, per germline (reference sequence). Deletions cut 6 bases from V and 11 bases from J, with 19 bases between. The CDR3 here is CSAVWTQKGKLFF. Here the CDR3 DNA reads TGCAGTGCCGTGTGGACCCAGAAGGGTAAACTGTTTTTT.

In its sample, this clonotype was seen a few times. The CDR3 spells CASSYRTGREPQHF. The CDR3 DNA reads TGTGCCAGCAGTTACCGGACAGGGAGGGAGCCCCAGCATTTT. V and J are TRBV6-5 and TRBJ1-5; 8 bases line up with TRBD1. Per germline, CDR1 MNHEY and CDR2 SVGAGI. With V trimmed by 2 bases and J by 8 bases, 5 bases remained unmatched. The CDR3 sequence is 14 residues long.

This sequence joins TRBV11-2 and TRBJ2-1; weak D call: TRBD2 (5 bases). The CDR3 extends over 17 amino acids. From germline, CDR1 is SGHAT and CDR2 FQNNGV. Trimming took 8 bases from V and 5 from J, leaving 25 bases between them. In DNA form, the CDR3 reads TGTGCCAGCCGGTCACGAGAATCGGGGTTAGGCCACAATGAGCAGTTCTTC. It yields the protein CASRSRESGLGHNEQFF. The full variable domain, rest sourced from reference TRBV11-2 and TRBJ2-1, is EAGVAQSPRYKIIEKRQSVAFWCNPISGHATLYWYQQILGQGPKLLIQFQNNGVVDDSQLPKDRFSAERLKGVDSTLKIQPAKLEDSAVYLCASRSRESGLGHNEQFFGPGTRLTVL.

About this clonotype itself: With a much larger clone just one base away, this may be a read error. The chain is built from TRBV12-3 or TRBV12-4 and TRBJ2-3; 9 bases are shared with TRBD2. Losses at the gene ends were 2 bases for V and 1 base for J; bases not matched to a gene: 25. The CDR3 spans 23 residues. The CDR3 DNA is TGTGCCAGCAGTTTAAGGCGCCCGGGACCAGCGGGAGGTAAATATGACCGCACAGATACGCAGTATTTT. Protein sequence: CASSLRRPGPAGGKYDRTDTQYF.

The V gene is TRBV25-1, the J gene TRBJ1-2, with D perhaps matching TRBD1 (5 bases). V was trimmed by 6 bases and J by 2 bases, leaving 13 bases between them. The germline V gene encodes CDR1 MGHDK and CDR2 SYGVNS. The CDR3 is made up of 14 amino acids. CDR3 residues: CASRGQGENYGYTF. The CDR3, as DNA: TGTGCCAGCAGGGGGCAGGGAGAAAACTATGGCTACACCTTC.

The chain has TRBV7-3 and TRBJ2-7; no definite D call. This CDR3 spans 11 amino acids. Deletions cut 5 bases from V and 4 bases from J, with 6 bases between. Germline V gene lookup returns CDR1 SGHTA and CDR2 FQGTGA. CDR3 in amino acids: CASSPPYEQYF. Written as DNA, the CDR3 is TGTGCCAGCAGCCCGCCGTACGAGCAGTACTTC. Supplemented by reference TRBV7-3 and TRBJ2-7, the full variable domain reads GAGVSQTPSNKVTEKGKYVELRCDPISGHTALYWYRQSLGQGPEFLIYFQGTGAADDSGLPNDRFFAVRPEGSVSTLKIQRTERGDSAVYLCASSPPYEQYFGPGTRLTVT.

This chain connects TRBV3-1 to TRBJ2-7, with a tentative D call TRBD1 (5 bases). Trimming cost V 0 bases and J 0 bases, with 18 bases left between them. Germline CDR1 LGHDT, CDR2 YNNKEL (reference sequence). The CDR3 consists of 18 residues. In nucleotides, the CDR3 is TGTGCCAGCAGCCAAGAACAGCCCCCAGGGTTACTCTCCTACGAGCAGTACTTC. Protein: CASSQEQPPGLLSYEQYF.

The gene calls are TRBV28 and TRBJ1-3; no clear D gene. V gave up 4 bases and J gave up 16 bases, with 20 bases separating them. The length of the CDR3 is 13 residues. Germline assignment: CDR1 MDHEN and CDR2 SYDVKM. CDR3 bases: TGTGCCAGCAGTTCAACTAGACGGGAGGAGAGGTATTTT. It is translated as CASSSTRREERYF.

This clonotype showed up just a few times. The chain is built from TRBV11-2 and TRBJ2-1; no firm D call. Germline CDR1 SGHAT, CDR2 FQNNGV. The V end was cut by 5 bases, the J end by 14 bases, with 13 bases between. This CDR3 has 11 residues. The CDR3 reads CASSPSIAEFF. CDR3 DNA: TGTGCCAGCAGCCCAAGCATAGCCGAGTTCTTC.

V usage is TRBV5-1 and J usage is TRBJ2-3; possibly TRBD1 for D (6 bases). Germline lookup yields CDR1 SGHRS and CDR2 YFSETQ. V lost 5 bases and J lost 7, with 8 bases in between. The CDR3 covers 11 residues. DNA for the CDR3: TGCGCCAGCAGAACAGGGAATACGCAGTATTTT. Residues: CASRTGNTQYF.

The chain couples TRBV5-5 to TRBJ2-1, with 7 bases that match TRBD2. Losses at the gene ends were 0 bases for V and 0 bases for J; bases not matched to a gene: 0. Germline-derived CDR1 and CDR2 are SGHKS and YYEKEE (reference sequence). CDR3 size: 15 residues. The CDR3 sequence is CASSLGDYSYNEQFF. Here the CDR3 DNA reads TGTGCCAGCAGCTTGGGGGACTACTCCTACAATGAGCAGTTCTTC. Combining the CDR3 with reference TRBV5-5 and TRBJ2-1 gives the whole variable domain DAGVTQSPTHLIKTRGQQVTLRCSPISGHKSVSWYQQVLGQGPQFIFQYYEKEERGRGNFPDRFSARQFPNYSSELNVNALLLGDSALYLCASSLGDYSYNEQFFGPGTRLTVL.

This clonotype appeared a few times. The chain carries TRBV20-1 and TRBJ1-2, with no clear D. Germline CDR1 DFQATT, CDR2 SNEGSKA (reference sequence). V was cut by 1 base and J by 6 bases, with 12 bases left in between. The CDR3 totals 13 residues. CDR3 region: CSARGLSTNGYTF. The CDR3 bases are TGCAGTGCTAGAGGGCTGTCTACTAATGGCTACACCTTC.

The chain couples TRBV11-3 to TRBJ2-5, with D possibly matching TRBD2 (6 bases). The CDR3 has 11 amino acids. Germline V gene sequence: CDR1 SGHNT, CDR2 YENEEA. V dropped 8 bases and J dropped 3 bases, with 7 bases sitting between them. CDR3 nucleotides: TGTGCCAGCCGGAGGGAAGAGACCCAGTACTTC. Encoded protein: CASRREETQYF.

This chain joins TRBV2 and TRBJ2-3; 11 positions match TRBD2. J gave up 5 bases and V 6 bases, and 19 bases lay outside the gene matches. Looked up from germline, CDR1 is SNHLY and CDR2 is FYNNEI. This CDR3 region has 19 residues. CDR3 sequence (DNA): TGTGCCAGCAGGGGGACTAGCGGAAGCCCCCCAGGTATGAGAGATACGCAGTATTTT. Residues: CASRGTSGSPPGMRDTQYF.

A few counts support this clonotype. The CDR3 sequence: CASSSPGVRLEQYF. Here the CDR3 DNA reads TGTGCCAGCAGTTCCCCTGGGGTTCGACTCGAGCAGTACTTC. The V gene is TRBV12-3 or TRBV12-4, the J gene TRBJ2-7, with D unresolved. Trimming stripped 4 bases from V and 6 bases from J, with 16 bases between. This CDR3 has 14 residues.

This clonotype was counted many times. This CDR3 reads CASAKKGDSYGYTF. The CDR3 DNA is TGTGCCAGCGCAAAAAAAGGGGACAGCTATGGCTACACCTTC. This chain joins TRBV6-1 and TRBJ1-2; TRBD1 matches 7 bases. Germline assignment: CDR1 MNHNS and CDR2 SASEGT. The CDR3 has 14 amino acids. Germline trimming cut 8 bases from V and 4 bases from J; bases unmatched to any gene: 10.

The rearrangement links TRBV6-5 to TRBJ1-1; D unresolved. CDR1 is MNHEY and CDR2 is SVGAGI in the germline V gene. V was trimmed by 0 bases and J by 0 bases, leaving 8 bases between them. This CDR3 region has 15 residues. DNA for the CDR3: TGTGCCAGCAGTTACTCTCGGAACCTGAACACTGAAGCTTTCTTT. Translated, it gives CASSYSRNLNTEAFF.

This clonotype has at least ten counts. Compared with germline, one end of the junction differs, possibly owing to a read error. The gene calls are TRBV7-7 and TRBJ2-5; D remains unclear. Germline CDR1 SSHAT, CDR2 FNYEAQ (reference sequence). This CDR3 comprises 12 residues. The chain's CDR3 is CASSEQGETQYF. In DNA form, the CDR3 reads TGTGCTAGCAGCGAACAAGGGGAGACCCAGTACTTC.

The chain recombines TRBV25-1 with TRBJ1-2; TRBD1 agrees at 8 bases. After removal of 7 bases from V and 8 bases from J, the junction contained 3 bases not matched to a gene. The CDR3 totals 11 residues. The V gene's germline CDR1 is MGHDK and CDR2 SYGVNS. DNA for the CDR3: TGTGCCAGCAAACAGGGGGGAGGCTACACCTTC. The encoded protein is CASKQGGGYTF.

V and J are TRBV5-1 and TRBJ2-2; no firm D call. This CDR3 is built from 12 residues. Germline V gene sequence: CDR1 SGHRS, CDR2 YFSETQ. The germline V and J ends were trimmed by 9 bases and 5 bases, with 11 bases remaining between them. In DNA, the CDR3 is TGCGCCACCCCGCTTGGGACCGGGGAGCTGTTTTTT. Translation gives CATPLGTGELFF. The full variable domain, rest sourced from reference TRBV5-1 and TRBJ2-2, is KAGVTQTPRYLIKTRGQQVTLSCSPISGHRSVSWYQQTPGQGLQFLFEYFSETQRNKGNFPGRFSGRQFSNSRSEMNVSTLELGDSALYLCATPLGTGELFFGEGSRLTVL.

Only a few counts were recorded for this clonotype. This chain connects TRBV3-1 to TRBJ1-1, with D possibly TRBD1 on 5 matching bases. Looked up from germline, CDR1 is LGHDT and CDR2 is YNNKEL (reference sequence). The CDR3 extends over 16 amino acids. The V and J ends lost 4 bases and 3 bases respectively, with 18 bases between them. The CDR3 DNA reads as TGTGCCAGCAGCCCTCGGTTTAGGGGCGGTGACACTGAAGCTTTCTTT. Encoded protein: CASSPRFRGGDTEAFF.

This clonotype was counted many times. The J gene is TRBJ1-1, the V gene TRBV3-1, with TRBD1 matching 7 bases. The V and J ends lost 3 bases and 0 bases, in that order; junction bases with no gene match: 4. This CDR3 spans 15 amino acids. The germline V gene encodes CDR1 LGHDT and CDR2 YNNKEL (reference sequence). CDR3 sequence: CASSQDGTVNTEAFF. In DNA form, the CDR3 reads TGTGCCAGCAGCCAGGACGGGACAGTGAACACTGAAGCTTTCTTT.

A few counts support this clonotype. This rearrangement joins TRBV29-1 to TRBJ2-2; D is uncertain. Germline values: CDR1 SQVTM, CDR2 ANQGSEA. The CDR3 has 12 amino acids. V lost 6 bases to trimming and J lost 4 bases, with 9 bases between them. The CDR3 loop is CSVIKGTGELFF. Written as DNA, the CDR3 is TGCAGCGTGATTAAGGGCACCGGGGAGCTGTTTTTT.

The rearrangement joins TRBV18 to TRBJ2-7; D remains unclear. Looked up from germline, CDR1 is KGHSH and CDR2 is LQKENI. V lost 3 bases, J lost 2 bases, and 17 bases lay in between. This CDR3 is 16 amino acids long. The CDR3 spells CASSPSSSARPYEQYF. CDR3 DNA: TGTGCCAGCTCACCGAGTTCCAGCGCTAGGCCCTACGAGCAGTACTTC.

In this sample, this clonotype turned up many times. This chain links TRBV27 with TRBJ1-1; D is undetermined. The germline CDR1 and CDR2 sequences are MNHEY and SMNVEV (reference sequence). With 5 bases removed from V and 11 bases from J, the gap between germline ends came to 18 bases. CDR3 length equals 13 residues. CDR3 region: CASSLKLASWAFF. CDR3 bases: TGTGCCAGCAGTCTTAAACTTGCGAGTTGGGCTTTCTTT.

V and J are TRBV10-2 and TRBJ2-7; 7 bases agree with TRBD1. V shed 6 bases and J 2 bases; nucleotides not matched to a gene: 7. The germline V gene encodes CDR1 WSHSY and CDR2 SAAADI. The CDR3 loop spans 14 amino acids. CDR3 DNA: TGCGCCAGCAGAGACCGGGACAGAGCCTACGAGCAGTACTTC. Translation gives CASRDRDRAYEQYF.